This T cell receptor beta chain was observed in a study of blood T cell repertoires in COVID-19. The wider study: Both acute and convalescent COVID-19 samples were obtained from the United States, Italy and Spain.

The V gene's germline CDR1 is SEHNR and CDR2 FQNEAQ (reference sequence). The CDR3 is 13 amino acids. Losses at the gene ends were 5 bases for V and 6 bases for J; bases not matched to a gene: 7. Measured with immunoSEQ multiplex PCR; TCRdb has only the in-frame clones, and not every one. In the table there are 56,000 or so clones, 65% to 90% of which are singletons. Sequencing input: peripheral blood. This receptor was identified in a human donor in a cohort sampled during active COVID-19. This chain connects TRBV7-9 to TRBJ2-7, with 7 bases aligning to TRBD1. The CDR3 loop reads CASSRDSRFEQYF. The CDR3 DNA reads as TGTGCCAGCAGCCGGGACAGCCGATTCGAGCAGTACTTC.